This entry features one T cell receptor (beta chain) sequence. Antigen: not known. Within the sample, other DNA sequences also encode this same CDR3. Sequencing was at deep level. Across several immunoSEQ plates, the genomic DNA of each subset was split evenly. Here immunoSEQ multiplex PCR was the method, and the copy in TCRdb shows in-frame clones only, minus some. The data show about 2.4 million clones, 93% seen once. The data were obtained in a study of shared clonotypes between healthy human individuals. Study observations and caveats: Naive CD4 clonotype sharing across several donors was approximately 5%.

There are 14 residues in the CDR3. Trimming shortened V by 0 bases and J by 3 bases, and 7 bases separated the two germline ends. Germline CDR1 reads MDHEN; CDR2 reads SYDVKM. The source of this sequence is a young man in good health. Some clones in this sample may be carry-over from other donors' samples. The sample taken for sequencing was naive CD4+ T cells from PBMCs. The subset here: CD45RA+ positively selected. The rearrangement uses TRBV28 and TRBJ2-3, with unresolved D. The chain's CDR3 is CASSLWSVTDTQYF. Written as DNA, the CDR3 is TGTGCCAGCAGTTTATGGTCGGTTACAGATACGCAGTATTTT.